The 32 T cell receptor beta chains presented below share a single source sample, sequenced in a study of blood T cell repertoires in COVID-19. This table comes from immunoSEQ multiplex PCR, and its TCRdb copy is limited to in-frame clones, with some not included. The sample yields fewer than 300,000 clones, about nine tenths seen once. Sequences were obtained from PBMCs or T cells enriched from blood (not recorded which). The receptors stem from a woman between 40 and 55 years old with acute COVID-19.

The CDR3, as DNA: TGTGCCAGCAGCACAGACACGTACACTGAAGCTTTCTTT. Its protein product is CASSTDTYTEAFF. V gene TRBV7-3 combines with J gene TRBJ1-1, with D unclear. Germline loops: CDR1 SGHTA, CDR2 FQGTGA. Trimming stripped 5 bases from V and 3 bases from J, with 10 bases between. The length of the CDR3 is 13 residues.

This chain connects TRBV19 to TRBJ1-2, with a weak D call TRBD1 (6 bases). The CDR3 extends over 12 amino acids. Trimming left V 5 bases short and J 5 bases short, with 9 bases between. Germline loops: CDR1 LNHDA, CDR2 SQIVND (reference sequence). The CDR3 spells CASSHTGYGYTF. The CDR3 DNA reads TGTGCCAGTAGTCATACAGGGTATGGCTACACCTTC. The full variable domain, with the rest looked up from reference TRBV19 and TRBJ1-2, is DGGITQSPKYLFRKEGQNVTLSCEQNLNHDAMYWYRQDPGQGLRLIYYSQIVNDFQKGDIAEGYSVSREKKESFPLTVTSAQKNPTAFYLCASSHTGYGYTFGSGTRLTVV.

The chain has TRBV7-3 and TRBJ1-1; no reliable D call. The V and J ends lost 3 bases and 1 base respectively, with 6 bases between them. Germline CDR1 reads SGHTA; CDR2 reads FQGTGA. The CDR3 loop spans 13 amino acids. In nucleotides, the CDR3 is TGTGCCAGCAGCTTTACAGCGAACACTGAAGCTTTCTTT. It yields the protein CASSFTANTEAFF.

This chain uses TRBV19 with TRBJ2-7; perhaps TRBD1 as D (5 bases). This CDR3 region has 13 residues. Germline values: CDR1 LNHDA, CDR2 SQIVND (reference sequence). The germline V and J ends were trimmed by 8 bases and 11 bases, with 22 bases remaining between them. The CDR3 region is CASSYLPSGLKYF. As DNA, the CDR3 is TGTGCCAGTTCGTACCTCCCCTCAGGGCTAAAGTACTTC.

The chain is built from TRBV5-1 and TRBJ1-1, with a weak D call TRBD1 (5 bases). The germline gives CDR1 SGHRS, CDR2 YFSETQ. V dropped 4 bases and J dropped 1 base, with 17 bases sitting between them. The CDR3 is 16 residues long. CDR3 loop: CASSPVPDTGNTEAFF. In nucleotides, the CDR3 is TGCGCCAGCAGCCCCGTCCCGGACACGGGGAACACTGAAGCTTTCTTT.

The chain carries TRBV7-3 and TRBJ2-5; tentatively, D is TRBD2 (6 bases). CDR3 length: 14 amino acids. CDR1 is SGHTA and CDR2 is FQGTGA in the germline V gene. Trimming left V 5 bases short and J 1 base short, with 11 bases between. CDR3 loop: CASSPGSGQETQYF. The CDR3, as DNA: TGTGCCAGCAGCCCCGGGAGCGGCCAAGAGACCCAGTACTTC.

V gene TRBV6-6 combines with J gene TRBJ1-3; possible D gene TRBD1, 6 bases. Trimming took 3 bases from V and 4 from J, leaving 16 bases between them. Germline V gene data show CDR1 as MNHNY and CDR2 as SVGAGI (reference sequence). This CDR3 comprises 16 residues. CDR3 sequence (DNA): TGTGCCAGCAGTTATCAAGACAGGCCCGCGGGAAACACCATATATTTT. This encodes CASSYQDRPAGNTIYF.

The V call is TRBV25-1, the J call TRBJ2-2, with TRBD1 as a possible D gene (5 bases). V lost 6 bases and J lost 5, with 16 bases in between. Germline V gene lookup returns CDR1 MGHDK and CDR2 SYGVNS. The CDR3 has 15 amino acids. The CDR3 reads CASSPRAGSTGELFF. The CDR3 bases are TGTGCCAGCAGCCCCCGGGCAGGGTCGACCGGGGAGCTGTTTTTT.

J is TRBJ2-7 and V is TRBV28; 9 nucleotides align to TRBD1. The CDR3 loop spans 15 amino acids. V was clipped by 2 bases and J by 3 bases; unmatched bases: 5. CDR1 MDHEN and CDR2 SYDVKM come from the germline V gene. DNA of the CDR3: TGTGCCAGCAGTTTACGAAGACAGGGGGTCTACGAGCAGTACTTC. It codes for CASSLRRQGVYEQYF.

V usage is TRBV5-1 and J usage is TRBJ1-2, with 9 bases aligning to TRBD1. This CDR3 is built from 14 residues. The trim removed 4 bases at V and 4 bases at J, leaving 5 bases unmatched. Germline V gene data show CDR1 as SGHRS and CDR2 as YFSETQ. CDR3 in DNA: TGCGCCAGCAGCGAGACAGGGGGTGGCTATGGCTACACCTTC. It translates to CASSETGGGYGYTF.

The chain is built from TRBV18 and TRBJ2-5; TRBD2 is a possible D gene (5 bases). Trimming shortened V by 2 bases and J by 2 bases, and 21 bases separated the two germline ends. Germline V gene data show CDR1 as KGHSH and CDR2 as LQKENI. The CDR3 covers 18 residues. In DNA, the CDR3 is TGTGCCAGCTCACCATGGCTTCCTCTTGGAGGTAGTCAAGAGACCCAGTACTTC. As protein: CASSPWLPLGGSQETQYF.

V and J are TRBV2 and TRBJ2-4; TRBD2 matches at 10 bases. Trimming at V came to 4 bases and at J to 15 bases, leaving 9 bases not matched to a gene. Per germline, CDR1 SNHLY and CDR2 FYNNEI. The CDR3 length is 13 residues. The CDR3 here is CASSAPRLAGWYF. In DNA form, the CDR3 reads TGTGCCAGCAGTGCCCCAAGACTAGCGGGTTGGTACTTC.

The gene calls are TRBV6-5 and TRBJ2-7; TRBD2 aligns across 11 bases. CDR3 size: 15 residues. Germline trimming cut 4 bases from V and 6 bases from J; bases unmatched to any gene: 8. Germline V CDR1 and CDR2: MNHEY, SVGAGI. In nucleotides, the CDR3 is TGTGCCAGCAGTTCCAGAGTAGCGGGAGGGGGCGAGCAGTACTTC. Its protein is CASSSRVAGGGEQYF.

Here the CDR3 reads CASSKDARGAKISSGSTDTQYF. CDR3 coding DNA: TGTGCCAGCAGCAAAGATGCCAGGGGCGCGAAAATTTCTAGCGGGAGCACAGATACGCAGTATTTT. J is TRBJ2-3 and V is TRBV21-1; the D call in the table, TRBD2, was not verified against the DNA. TRBV21-1 has pseudogene status. This CDR3 has 22 residues.

Here the CDR3 reads CASSRAEGNQETQYF. CDR3 nucleotides: TGTGCCAGCAGCCGCGCGGAGGGTAACCAAGAGACCCAGTACTTC. This chain uses TRBV9 with TRBJ2-5; possibly TRBD2 for D (6 bases). Trimming stripped 4 bases from V and 0 bases from J, with 13 bases between. The germline V gene encodes CDR1 SGDLS and CDR2 YYNGEE. This CDR3 has 15 amino acids.

V gene TRBV27 combines with J gene TRBJ2-7, with 7 bases identical to TRBD2. This CDR3 comprises 19 residues. With 2 bases clipped from V and 2 bases from J, the junction kept 18 bases outside the gene matches. Germline V gene lookup returns CDR1 MNHEY and CDR2 SMNVEV (reference sequence). The CDR3 nucleotides read TGTGCCAGCAGTTTAAAAGGTTTAGGGGACTACGGACGACCCTACGAGCAGTACTTC. Protein product: CASSLKGLGDYGRPYEQYF.

The genes are TRBV28 and TRBJ2-1; TRBD2 is a possible D gene (6 bases). Germline values: CDR1 MDHEN, CDR2 SYDVKM. CDR3 length: 16 amino acids. Trimming removed 2 bases at V and 1 base at J, with 12 bases between. The CDR3: CASSLGGAGSYNEQFF. In nucleotides, the CDR3 is TGTGCCAGCAGTTTAGGCGGGGCGGGGTCCTACAATGAGCAGTTCTTC. Filled out from reference TRBV28 and TRBJ2-1, the complete variable domain reads DVKVTQSSRYLVKRTGEKVFLECVQDMDHENMFWYRQDPGLGLRLIYFSYDVKMKEKGDIPEGYSVSREKKERFSLILESASTNQTSMYLCASSLGGAGSYNEQFFGPGTRLTVL.

The J gene is TRBJ1-1, the V gene TRBV18; D gene ambiguous. The CDR3 is 12 residues long. Trimming removed 6 bases from V and 5 bases from J, with 10 bases in between. CDR1 and CDR2 (germline): KGHSH, LQKENI. Here the CDR3 reads CASSESGTEAFF. Written as DNA, the CDR3 is TGTGCCAGCTCTGAGAGCGGAACTGAAGCTTTCTTT.

The table lists this clone with a count of one. V gene TRBV5-4 combines with J gene TRBJ2-1; D perhaps matches TRBD2 (5 bases). This CDR3 is built from 13 residues. Germline lookup yields CDR1 SGHNT and CDR2 YYREEE (reference sequence). V lost 1 base, J lost 9 bases, and 11 bases lay in between. CDR3 amino acids: CASSLRGGGEQFF. As DNA, the CDR3 is TGTGCCAGCAGCTTGAGAGGAGGAGGTGAGCAGTTCTTC.

The rearrangement links TRBV19 to TRBJ2-7; 8 nucleotides align to TRBD1. The CDR3 sequence is 14 residues long. Germline CDR1 LNHDA, CDR2 SQIVND (reference sequence). V trimming: 8 bases; J trimming: 3 bases; junction bases outside the gene matches: 9. The CDR3 region has the DNA TGTGCCAGTGCAGGGGGCCAGATTAACTACGAGCAGTACTTC. Protein product: CASAGGQINYEQYF.

This chain connects TRBV3-1 (or the pseudogene TRBV3-2) to TRBJ2-3; D unclear. V lost 6 bases to trimming and J lost 3 bases, with 7 bases between them. The germline gives CDR1 LGHDT, CDR2 YNNKEL (reference sequence). This CDR3 comprises 12 residues. The CDR3 spells CASSSLTDTQYF. As DNA, the CDR3 is TGTGCCAGCAGTAGCCTTACAGATACGCAGTATTTT.

V usage is TRBV5-1 and J usage is TRBJ1-1; tentative D call: TRBD1 (6 bases). The V end was cut by 0 bases, the J end by 3 bases, with 9 bases between. Germline CDR1 and CDR2: SGHRS and YFSETQ. This CDR3 has 14 residues. This CDR3 reads CASSLADRYTEAFF. The CDR3 DNA reads as TGCGCCAGCAGCTTGGCAGACAGGTACACTGAAGCTTTCTTT.

The chain links TRBV7-9 to TRBJ1-2, with TRBD1 matching over 12 bases. This CDR3 has 14 amino acids. Germline V lookup: CDR1 SEHNR, CDR2 FQNEAQ (reference sequence). Germline trimming cut 5 bases from V and 8 bases from J; bases unmatched to any gene: 6. This CDR3 is CASSRGDRGQGYTF. The CDR3 DNA follows: TGTGCCAGCAGCCGAGGGGACAGGGGGCAAGGCTACACCTTC. Using reference TRBV7-9 and TRBJ1-2 for the parts outside the CDR3, the full variable domain is DTGVSQNPRHKITKRGQNVTFRCDPISEHNRLYWYRQTLGQGPEFLTYFQNEAQLEKSRLLSDRFSAERPKGSFSTLEIQRTEQGDSAMYLCASSRGDRGQGYTFGSGTRLTVV.

The gene calls are TRBV15 and TRBJ2-1; 10 positions agree with TRBD2. Germline V gene lookup returns CDR1 LNHNV and CDR2 YYDKDF (reference sequence). After removal of 5 bases from V and 5 bases from J, the junction contained 6 bases not matched to a gene. The CDR3 consists of 15 residues. CDR3 sequence: CATSLGLADHNEQFF. CDR3 DNA: TGTGCCACCAGCCTTGGACTAGCGGACCACAATGAGCAGTTCTTC.

Worth noting for this clone: The sample has other DNA sequences that encode this CDR3 too. This chain joins TRBV7-2 and TRBJ2-3, with no clear D. This CDR3 has 16 amino acids. Germline CDR1 SGHTA, CDR2 FQGNSA. The V end was cut by 1 base, the J end by 0 bases, with 11 bases between. CDR3 nucleotide sequence: TGTGCCAGCAGCTTAGTGTTGAGATCTAGCACAGATACGCAGTATTTT. Translating gives CASSLVLRSSTDTQYF.

The V call is TRBV3-1 (or the pseudogene TRBV3-2), the J call TRBJ2-3, with 11 bases aligning to TRBD2. Unmatched junction bases numbered 14, after V lost 0 bases and J lost 6 bases. This CDR3 has 19 residues. Germline V gene sequence: CDR1 LGHDT, CDR2 YNNKEL (reference sequence). CDR3 in amino acids: CASSQESAASGGSRDTQYF. The CDR3 DNA reads TGTGCCAGCAGCCAAGAATCGGCCGCTAGCGGGGGGTCGCGGGATACGCAGTATTTT.

The chain has TRBV7-2 and TRBJ2-5; D possibly corresponds to TRBD1 (5 bases). V dropped 1 base and J dropped 2 bases, with 17 bases sitting between them. Germline CDR1 is SGHTA and CDR2 is FQGNSA. The CDR3 covers 17 residues. Written as DNA, the CDR3 is TGTGCCAGCAGCTTAGGCGTAAGGGGCGGTGCTCAAGAGACCCAGTACTTC. Protein sequence: CASSLGVRGGAQETQYF.

The V call is TRBV11-2, the J call TRBJ2-3; the match to TRBD2 covers 13 bases. There are 16 residues in the CDR3. Germline V lookup: CDR1 SGHAT, CDR2 FQNNGV. Trimming cost V 5 bases and J 1 base; bases outside gene matches: 3. The CDR3 here is CASSPGTSGGTDTQYF. The CDR3 coding sequence is TGTGCCAGCAGCCCCGGGACTAGCGGGGGCACAGATACGCAGTATTTT.

The V and J genes are TRBV3-1 (or the pseudogene TRBV3-2) and TRBJ1-2; 7 nucleotides line up with TRBD1. CDR3 length: 12 amino acids. Germline CDR1 LGHDT, CDR2 YNNKEL (reference sequence). Trimming cost V 3 bases and J 8 bases; bases outside gene matches: 3. CDR3 nucleotide sequence: TGTGCCAGCAGCCAGACAGGGTCAGGCTACACCTTC. Translated, it gives CASSQTGSGYTF.

The chain has TRBV5-8 and TRBJ1-2; D possibly corresponds to TRBD1 (5 bases). V was shortened by 0 bases and J by 4 bases, with 10 bases between the two germline ends. The germline V gene has CDR1 SGHTS and CDR2 YDEGEE. The CDR3 covers 14 residues. CDR3 in DNA: TGTGCCAGCAGCTTGGTTGGGCAGGGCTATGGCTACACCTTC. This codes for CASSLVGQGYGYTF.

CDR3 residues: CASSYRENTEAFF. As DNA, the CDR3 is TGTGCCAGCAGCTACAGGGAGAACACTGAAGCTTTCTTT. The rearrangement uses TRBV7-6 and TRBJ1-1; a weak D match, TRBD1 (6 bases). Trimming took 4 bases from V and 1 from J, leaving 7 bases between them. The CDR3 extends over 13 amino acids. Germline V CDR1 and CDR2: SGHVS, FNYEAQ.

The V call is TRBV30, the J call TRBJ1-3, with 7 bases lining up with TRBD1. The V and J ends lost 2 bases and 0 bases, in that order; junction bases with no gene match: 10. This CDR3 spans 17 amino acids. The germline gives CDR1 GTSNPN, CDR2 SVGIG (reference sequence). CDR3 bases: TGTGCCTGGAGTATCCTGGGGACAGCCGACTCTGGAAACACCATATATTTT. This encodes CAWSILGTADSGNTIYF.